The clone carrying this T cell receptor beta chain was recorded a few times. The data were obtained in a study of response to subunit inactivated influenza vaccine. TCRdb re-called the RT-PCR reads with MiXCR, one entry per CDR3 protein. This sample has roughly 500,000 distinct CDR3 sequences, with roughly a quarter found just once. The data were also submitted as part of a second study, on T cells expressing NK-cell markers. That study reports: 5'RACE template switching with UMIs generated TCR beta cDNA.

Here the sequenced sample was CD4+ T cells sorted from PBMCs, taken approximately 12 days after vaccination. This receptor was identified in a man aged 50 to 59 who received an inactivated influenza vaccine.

The CDR3 DNA reads TGTGCCAGCAGCCAAGCGTACCTAGAAGGGGATGAGCAGTTCTTC. Its translation: CASSQAYLEGDEQFF. The chain combines TRBV4-2 with TRBJ2-1; a possible D gene is TRBD1 (5 bases). Germline lookup yields CDR1 LGHNA and CDR2 YNFKEQ. CDR3 length: 15 amino acids. Trimming left V 1 base short and J 8 bases short, with 15 bases between.